Shown below are 20 T cell receptor beta chains from a single sample sequenced in a study of blood T cell repertoires in COVID-19. Data came from immunoSEQ multiplex PCR; TCRdb stores just in-frame clones and leaves some out. Of 170,000 or so clones detected, roughly 85% appear once; the ten largest clones hold approximately 27%. The sample comprised peripheral blood. These receptor sequences come from a woman between 65 and 79 years old with acute or convalescent COVID-19.

The rearrangement uses TRBV5-1 and TRBJ2-5, with unresolved D. The length of the CDR3 is 13 residues. From germline, CDR1 is SGHRS and CDR2 YFSETQ. V was cut by 1 base and J by 2 bases, with 6 bases left in between. CDR3 nucleotide sequence: TGCGCCAGCAGCTTGACGCTACAAGAGACCCAGTACTTC. It is translated as CASSLTLQETQYF.

The chain recombines TRBV7-2 with TRBJ2-5, with D tentatively TRBD1 (6 bases). Germline CDR1 reads SGHTA; CDR2 reads FQGNSA. The V gene lost 2 bases and the J gene lost 4 bases, with 11 bases spanning the gap. The CDR3 totals 14 residues. CDR3 residues: CASSLSQGLETQYF. Here the CDR3 DNA reads TGTGCCAGCAGCTTATCCCAGGGGCTAGAGACCCAGTACTTC.

This clone came up a few times. The chain recombines TRBV5-1 with TRBJ1-1; 7 bases are a match to TRBD1. Unmatched junction bases numbered 8, after V lost 3 bases and J lost 0 bases. The CDR3 consists of 16 residues. CDR1 and CDR2 from the germline V gene are SGHRS and YFSETQ. The CDR3 sequence is CASSWIGTELNTEAFF. The CDR3, as DNA: TGCGCCAGCAGCTGGATCGGGACAGAACTGAACACTGAAGCTTTCTTT.

This chain joins TRBV9 and TRBJ1-2, with D possibly matching TRBD1 (5 bases). This CDR3 is 14 amino acids long. The V gene lost 3 bases and the J gene lost 6 bases, with 15 bases spanning the gap. The germline V gene encodes CDR1 SGDLS and CDR2 YYNGEE. This chain's CDR3 is CASSAAGVGNGYTF. The DNA of the CDR3 is TGTGCCAGCAGCGCAGCGGGGGTCGGGAATGGCTACACCTTC.

There are a few counts of this clone. The J gene is TRBJ2-2, the V gene TRBV6-4; 11 positions agree with TRBD2. V shed 0 bases and J 4 bases; nucleotides not matched to a gene: 1. Germline values: CDR1 MRHNA, CDR2 SNTAGT. The CDR3 contains 16 residues. Here the CDR3 reads CASSDSSGRATGELFF. The CDR3 DNA is TGTGCCAGCAGTGACTCTAGCGGGAGGGCCACCGGGGAGCTGTTTTTT.

This chain connects TRBV7-2 to TRBJ2-3; D is unresolved. This CDR3 is built from 15 residues. Trimming stripped 2 bases from V and 2 bases from J, with 11 bases between. CDR1 and CDR2 from the germline V gene are SGHTA and FQGNSA. This chain's CDR3 is CASSLTKTNTDTQYF. CDR3 bases: TGTGCCAGCAGCTTAACCAAAACTAACACAGATACGCAGTATTTT.

This sequence joins TRBV11-2 and TRBJ1-1, with unresolved D. This CDR3 comprises 15 residues. CDR1 is SGHAT, CDR2 FQNNGV, per germline. Trimming shortened V by 2 bases and J by 5 bases, and 15 bases separated the two germline ends. The CDR3 here is CASSLTPQRDTEAFF. For the CDR3, the DNA is TGTGCCAGCAGCTTAACCCCCCAGCGGGATACTGAAGCTTTCTTT. Supplemented by reference TRBV11-2 and TRBJ1-1, the full variable domain reads EAGVAQSPRYKIIEKRQSVAFWCNPISGHATLYWYQQILGQGPKLLIQFQNNGVVDDSQLPKDRFSAERLKGVDSTLKIQPAKLEDSAVYLCASSLTPQRDTEAFFGQGTRLTVV.

The chain is built from TRBV19 and TRBJ1-4, with 7 bases aligning to TRBD1. Germline assignment: CDR1 LNHDA and CDR2 SQIVND (reference sequence). The V and J ends lost 5 bases and 6 bases, in that order; junction bases with no gene match: 9. CDR3 size: 15 residues. This CDR3 is CASSGGTAEYEKLFF. CDR3 nucleotide sequence: TGTGCCAGTAGTGGCGGGACAGCGGAGTATGAAAAACTGTTTTTT.

This chain links TRBV7-9 with TRBJ2-7; tentatively, D is TRBD2 (6 bases). V was cut by 1 base and J by 3 bases, with 10 bases left in between. The CDR3 loop spans 14 amino acids. Per the germline V gene, CDR1 is SEHNR and CDR2 is FQNEAQ (reference sequence). This chain's CDR3 is CASSLGGGNYEQYF. Written as DNA, the CDR3 is TGTGCCAGCAGCTTAGGGGGCGGGAACTACGAGCAGTACTTC.

The CDR3 reads CAWSVLLESGEQYF. The CDR3 DNA is TGTGCCTGGAGTGTACTGTTGGAGAGTGGCGAGCAGTACTTC. The chain links TRBV30 to TRBJ2-7; D is unresolved. The CDR3 length is 14 residues. The ends were cut back, 0 bases at V and 6 bases at J, with 15 bases in the middle. Germline loops: CDR1 GTSNPN, CDR2 SVGIG (reference sequence).

The gene calls are TRBV7-8 and TRBJ1-2, with TRBD1 as a possible D gene (5 bases). This CDR3 has 13 amino acids. Trimming took 1 base from V and 2 from J, leaving 5 bases between them. Germline CDR1 and CDR2: SGHVS and FQNEAQ. CDR3 nucleotides: TGTGCCAGCAGCTTAGGGGGCAACTATGGCTACACCTTC. It specifies CASSLGGNYGYTF.

This clone came up a few times. Relative to the germline gene, one junction end is altered; a read error may explain this. The genes are TRBV6-5 and TRBJ2-2; 12 nucleotides line up with TRBD1. The CDR3 runs to 13 residues. Germline CDR1 reads MNHEY; CDR2 reads SVGAGI. The CDR3 DNA reads as TGCGGGACAGGGGGCGGTGGCACCGGGGAGCTGTTTTTT. It translates to CGTGGGGTGELFF.

This rearrangement joins TRBV5-6 to TRBJ2-1; D remains ambiguous. The V and J ends lost 3 bases and 4 bases respectively, with 11 bases between them. Germline CDR1 and CDR2: SGHDT and YYEEEE. The CDR3 is made up of 14 amino acids. The CDR3 sequence is CASSSRSEYNEQFF. The CDR3 bases are TGTGCCAGCAGCTCCCGGAGTGAGTACAATGAGCAGTTCTTC.

V and J are TRBV30 and TRBJ1-1, with D maybe TRBD1 (5 bases). Germline V gene sequence: CDR1 GTSNPN, CDR2 SVGIG (reference sequence). The CDR3 totals 14 residues. Between the trimmed V and J ends, which lost 2 bases and 5 bases, there was a span of 15 bases. The CDR3 reads CAWSIGDYGTEAFF. In DNA, the CDR3 is TGTGCCTGGAGTATAGGGGATTATGGTACTGAAGCTTTCTTT.

The chain links TRBV12-3 or TRBV12-4 to TRBJ2-5, with unresolved D. The length of the CDR3 is 13 residues. The ends were cut back, 6 bases at V and 5 bases at J, with 13 bases in the middle. DNA for the CDR3: TGTGCCAGCAGAACTATTAACGCGGAGACCCAGTACTTC. Its translation is CASRTINAETQYF.

The CDR3: CASSLGTGPGNTIYF. For the CDR3, the DNA is TGTGCCAGCAGTCTGGGGACAGGGCCTGGAAACACCATATATTTT. The chain carries TRBV25-1 and TRBJ1-3; TRBD1 matches at 9 bases. The trim removed 5 bases at V and 2 bases at J, leaving 4 bases unmatched. There are 15 residues in the CDR3. CDR1 MGHDK and CDR2 SYGVNS come from the germline V gene.

This clone was counted a few times. This CDR3 is CASSSLRSLPYNEQFF. The CDR3 DNA is TGTGCCAGCAGCTCTCTGCGGAGCCTTCCCTACAATGAGCAGTTCTTC. V usage is TRBV7-9 and J usage is TRBJ2-1; D remains unclear. CDR1 SEHNR and CDR2 FQNEAQ come from the germline V gene (reference sequence). Between the trimmed V and J ends, which lost 4 bases and 2 bases, there was a span of 15 bases. CDR3 length: 16 amino acids. The full variable domain, rest sourced from reference TRBV7-9 and TRBJ2-1, is DTGVSQNPRHKITKRGQNVTFRCDPISEHNRLYWYRQTLGQGPEFLTYFQNEAQLEKSRLLSDRFSAERPKGSFSTLEIQRTEQGDSAMYLCASSSLRSLPYNEQFFGPGTRLTVL.

The chain carries TRBV24-1 and TRBJ2-1; the match to TRBD2 covers 9 bases. V trimming: 0 bases; J trimming: 0 bases; junction bases outside the gene matches: 8. This CDR3 has 19 amino acids. CDR1 and CDR2 from the germline V gene are KGHDR and SFDVKD. CDR3 DNA sequence: TGTGCCACCAGTGATTTGGCTAGCGGGGAATCCAGCTCCTACAATGAGCAGTTCTTC. Protein sequence: CATSDLASGESSSYNEQFF.

This chain connects TRBV24-1 to TRBJ1-1; D remains unclear. The CDR3 length is 13 residues. V lost 4 bases and J lost 5, with 10 bases in between. The germline gives CDR1 KGHDR, CDR2 SFDVKD. This CDR3 reads CATSDPHRTEAFF. In nucleotides, the CDR3 is TGTGCCACCAGTGACCCCCATCGGACTGAAGCTTTCTTT.

The chain employs TRBV28 and TRBJ1-3; D is ambiguous. The germline V gene has CDR1 MDHEN and CDR2 SYDVKM. The CDR3 is 14 amino acids. Trimming took 10 bases from V and 4 from J, leaving 17 bases between them. The CDR3 DNA reads as TGTGCCACCACAAAAGGGAGCACCGGAAACACCATATATTTT. Protein product: CATTKGSTGNTIYF.